One and the same sample provided the 15 T cell receptor beta chains below, sequenced in a study of CD8 T cells in ankylosing spondylitis (dated by TCRdb to about 2017). What the study reported, not specific to this receptor: A TCR beta motif made up of eight or nine highly homologous amino acid variants appeared to be characteristic of blood from ankylosing spondylitis patients.

No antigen is known for these receptors. To prepare the library, 5' RACE was applied. TCRdb names Illumina HiSeq 2500 as the instrument used. The public reads were quality trimmed at Q25 with fastp and then assembled into clones with MiXCR by TCRdb, keeping productive beta chains. Rows are combined by CDR3 protein, so each entry shows the most common genes and DNA. This sample holds roughly 450,000 distinct CDR3 sequences; about 25% were observed only once. The ten largest account for 0.89% of the sample. The sequenced sample consisted of blood, either unsorted or a sorted T cell fraction (not recorded which). The origin of the receptors is a male donor with ankylosing spondylitis.

This clonotype has just one count. This CDR3 reads CSARMASGSDQPQHF. CDR3 DNA: TGCAGTGCTAGAATGGCGTCAGGGTCGGATCAGCCCCAGCATTTT. The chain couples TRBV20-1 to TRBJ1-5, with D perhaps matching TRBD1 (5 bases). Germline V gene lookup returns CDR1 DFQATT and CDR2 SNEGSKA (reference sequence). V was shortened by 2 bases and J by 5 bases, with 16 bases between the two germline ends. The CDR3 consists of 15 residues.

This clonotype came up once. The rearrangement joins TRBV6-1 to TRBJ2-5; D is perhaps TRBD2 (5 bases). Germline V lookup: CDR1 MNHNS, CDR2 SASEGT. The CDR3 is made up of 13 amino acids. Trimming shortened V by 6 bases and J by 3 bases, and 11 bases separated the two germline ends. CDR3: CASSRTRKETQYF. CDR3 coding DNA: TGTGCCAGCAGCCGAACTAGAAAAGAGACCCAGTACTTC.

Ten or more counts support this clonotype. The chain combines TRBV2 with TRBJ2-3; 10 bases fit TRBD2. CDR1 SNHLY and CDR2 FYNNEI come from the germline V gene. J was trimmed by 4 bases and V by 1 base; bases with no gene match: 8. The CDR3 is 17 amino acids. The DNA of the CDR3 is TGTGCCAGCAGTGAAGGGGCTAGCGGGAGAGTATCAGATACGCAGTATTTT. Translating gives CASSEGASGRVSDTQYF.

The chain links TRBV5-1 to TRBJ2-5; TRBD1 matches 7 bases. The CDR3 consists of 14 residues. Germline V gene data show CDR1 as SGHRS and CDR2 as YFSETQ. The J segment lost 2 bases and the V segment lost 4 bases, leaving 5 bases of the junction unmatched. The CDR3 sequence: CASSNGQVQETQYF. The CDR3 DNA sequence: TGCGCCAGCAGCAACGGACAGGTACAAGAGACCCAGTACTTC.

This clonotype has more than one count but fewer than ten. This sequence joins TRBV5-1 and TRBJ2-5; 14 positions agree with TRBD2. The germline V gene has CDR1 SGHRS and CDR2 YFSETQ. The CDR3 length is 16 residues. Unmatched junction bases numbered 6, after V lost 4 bases and J lost 4 bases. CDR3 protein: CASSTGLAGALETQYF. For the CDR3, the DNA is TGCGCCAGCAGCACGGGACTAGCGGGAGCGCTAGAGACCCAGTACTTC.

The chain links TRBV11-3 to TRBJ2-2, with D possibly being TRBD1 (6 bases). The germline CDR1 and CDR2 sequences are SGHNT and YENEEA. Trimming removed 8 bases from V and 6 bases from J, with 16 bases in between. The CDR3 length is 14 residues. This CDR3 is CASAPGHQAGELFF. CDR3 nucleotides: TGTGCCAGCGCCCCGGGACACCAAGCCGGGGAGCTGTTTTTT.

This chain uses TRBV5-1 with TRBJ1-1, with TRBD1 as a possible D gene (5 bases). V was clipped by 5 bases and J by 0 bases, with 14 bases between them. CDR3 size: 15 residues. From germline, CDR1 is SGHRS and CDR2 YFSETQ. CDR3 sequence: CASRLMGGVNTEAFF. Here the CDR3 DNA reads TGCGCCAGCAGACTCATGGGAGGGGTGAACACTGAAGCTTTCTTT.

The J gene is TRBJ2-5, the V gene TRBV7-9; D gene unclear. CDR1 is SEHNR, CDR2 FQNEAQ, per germline (reference sequence). Trimming removed 5 bases from V and 10 bases from J, with 17 bases in between. The CDR3 spans 13 residues. The CDR3 DNA sequence: TGTGCCAGCAGCCCACCGGCCGCTGGGGACCAGTACTTC. Encoded protein: CASSPPAAGDQYF.

This clonotype was seen a few times. V is TRBV10-3 and J is TRBJ1-6, with D hard to call. Looked up from germline, CDR1 is ENHRY and CDR2 is SYGVKD. The CDR3 extends over 12 amino acids. The V end lost 4 bases, the J end lost 7 bases, and 5 bases lay between the germline ends. The CDR3 sequence: CAISVGNSPLHF. In nucleotides, the CDR3 is TGTGCCATCAGTGTCGGGAATTCACCCCTCCACTTT.

The gene calls are TRBV5-6 and TRBJ2-7; D is unclear. Germline V gene lookup returns CDR1 SGHDT and CDR2 YYEEEE. This CDR3 comprises 12 residues. V lost 0 bases to trimming and J lost 6 bases, with 7 bases between them. The CDR3 region is CASSLVGFEQYF. For the CDR3, the DNA is TGTGCCAGCAGCTTGGTCGGTTTCGAGCAGTACTTC.

The rearrangement joins TRBV7-2 to TRBJ2-1; TRBD1 agrees at 9 bases. Per the germline V gene, CDR1 is SGHTA and CDR2 is FQGNSA. The V and J ends lost 1 base and 4 bases, in that order; junction bases with no gene match: 5. The CDR3 runs 16 residues. DNA for the CDR3: TGTGCCAGCAGCTTAGGGACAGGGGTCGCGTACAATGAGCAGTTCTTC. Protein sequence: CASSLGTGVAYNEQFF.

This clonotype has only a few counts. The chain combines TRBV11-2 with TRBJ2-5; perhaps D is TRBD1 or TRBD2 (5 bases each). CDR1 is SGHAT, CDR2 FQNNGV, per germline. Trimming stripped 5 bases from V and 2 bases from J, with 15 bases between. The CDR3 totals 15 residues. The CDR3 loop reads CASSIGTALQETQYF. CDR3 sequence (DNA): TGTGCCAGCAGCATAGGGACCGCCCTTCAAGAGACCCAGTACTTC.

This clonotype was counted only a few times. The chain combines TRBV12-3 or TRBV12-4 with TRBJ2-7; weak D call: TRBD1 (6 bases). This CDR3 region has 13 residues. The V end lost 6 bases, the J end lost 6 bases, and 15 bases lay between the germline ends. CDR3 amino acids: CASRHRASGEQYF. CDR3 DNA: TGTGCCAGCAGACACAGGGCTTCGGGCGAGCAGTACTTC.

This clonotype was seen a few times. The chain is built from TRBV5-1 and TRBJ2-3, with 9 bases matching TRBD2. Germline CDR1 and CDR2: SGHRS and YFSETQ. With V trimmed by 7 bases and J by 0 bases, 9 bases remained unmatched. The CDR3 extends over 16 amino acids. CDR3 protein: CASRLGGRASTDTQYF. CDR3 nucleotides: TGCGCCAGCCGCCTTGGCGGGAGGGCCAGCACAGATACGCAGTATTTT.

This clonotype was observed once. A much larger clonotype is one base distant, so this may be a read error. The chain uses TRBV20-1 and TRBJ2-1; TRBD2 might be the D (6 bases). Per the germline V gene, CDR1 is DFQATT and CDR2 is SNEGSKA (reference sequence). This CDR3 has 15 residues. CDR3 nucleotide sequence: TGCAGAGCTAGTCTGGGGACTCCTTCCTACAATGAGCAGTTCTTC. As protein: CRASLGTPSYNEQFF.